The clone carrying this T cell receptor (beta chain) was detected ten times or more. Its antigen remains unidentified. The data belong to a study of regulatory T cells in long-lasting Graves disease. The study's findings and limits: Those with persistent disease had in common more public clonotypes (around 2,500) than new patients (roughly 1,000).

Construction of TCR beta libraries relied on iRepertoire HTBI primers and on Arm-PCR targeting CDR3 regions. Per the study methods: Identification across samples found 50 to 80 TRBV and over 12 TRBJ segments. TCRdb called the multiplex PCR reads again in MiXCR, with one record for every CDR3 protein. The V and J calls reflect TCRdb's pipeline rather than the authors' work. The data contain about 400,000 distinct CDR3 sequences, less than 20% of them seen just once; the ten biggest clones take up 22%. Unmatched junction bases numbered 8, after V lost 4 bases and J lost 4 bases. Looked up from germline, CDR1 is WSHSY and CDR2 is SAAADI. This CDR3 has 15 amino acids. Time point described: newly diagnosed GD, antithyroid drugs for less than 3 months. Construction of the TCR library relied on RNA isolated from PBMCs.

J is TRBJ1-2 and V is TRBV10-2; 8 bases fit TRBD1. Sequencing used peripheral blood mononuclear cells (PBMCs), obtained at new diagnosis, from a patient treated with antithyroid drugs. The receptor was derived from a female donor with Graves disease. As DNA, the CDR3 is TGCGCCAGCAGTGTCCCCACCGACAGGGGCTATGGCTACACCTTC. Residues: CASSVPTDRGYGYTF.